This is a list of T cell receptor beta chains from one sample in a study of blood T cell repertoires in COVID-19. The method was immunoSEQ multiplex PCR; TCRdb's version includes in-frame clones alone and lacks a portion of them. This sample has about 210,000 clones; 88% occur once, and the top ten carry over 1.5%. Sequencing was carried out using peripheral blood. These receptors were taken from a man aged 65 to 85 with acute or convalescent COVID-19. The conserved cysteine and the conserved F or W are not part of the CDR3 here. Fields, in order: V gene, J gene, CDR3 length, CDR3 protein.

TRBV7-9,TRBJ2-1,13,ASSETSGSYNEQF
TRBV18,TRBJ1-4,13,ASSPSQATNEKLF
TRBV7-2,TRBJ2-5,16,ASSPGGLAGGRGETQY
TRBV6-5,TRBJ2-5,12,ASSIHRGLETQY
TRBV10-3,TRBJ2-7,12,AISEFTSGGVFY
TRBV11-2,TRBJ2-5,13,ASSPWTNLQETQY
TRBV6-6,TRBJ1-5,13,ASSQLRASNQPQH
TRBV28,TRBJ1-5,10,ASSLWAQPQH
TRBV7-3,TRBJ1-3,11,ASSPTAGNTIY
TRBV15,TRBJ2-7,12,ATKRTGISYEQY
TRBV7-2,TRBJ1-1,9,ASSTTRGVS
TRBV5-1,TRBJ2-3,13,ASSFSSRYTDTQY
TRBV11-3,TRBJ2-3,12,ASSFLGATDTQY
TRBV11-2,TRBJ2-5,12,ASSLGGLRETQY
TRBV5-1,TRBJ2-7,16,ASSSGQVKIAVAGEQY
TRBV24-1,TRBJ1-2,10,ATSDNRSGYT
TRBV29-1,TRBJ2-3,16,SAPGLAGVGTSTDTQY
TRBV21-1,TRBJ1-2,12,ASSKGDRGHGYT
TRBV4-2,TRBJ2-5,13,ASSQAFGPTSDQY
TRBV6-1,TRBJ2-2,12,ASSENRGRGELF
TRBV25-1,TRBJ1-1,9,ASRQGNEAF
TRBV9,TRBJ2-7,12,ASSVSETGYEQY
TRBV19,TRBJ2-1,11,ASSKGNGTPQF
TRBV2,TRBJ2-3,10,ASKEGTDTQY
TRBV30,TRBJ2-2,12,AWGGRGRAGELF
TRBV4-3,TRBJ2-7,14,ASSQLPQQGYYEQY
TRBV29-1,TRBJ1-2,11,SAADRGNIGYT
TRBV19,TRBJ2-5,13,ASSQGGTVKETQY
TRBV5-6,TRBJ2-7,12,ASSRGGSSYEQY
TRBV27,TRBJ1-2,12,ASSSHTGPYGYT
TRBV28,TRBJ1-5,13,ASSLGTGKGQPQH
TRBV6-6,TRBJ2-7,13,ASRAGTGVAYEQY
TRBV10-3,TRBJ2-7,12,AISEDRGVSEQY
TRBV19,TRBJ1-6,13,ASSIDGSRNSPLH
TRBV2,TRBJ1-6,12,ASSVRGGDSPLH